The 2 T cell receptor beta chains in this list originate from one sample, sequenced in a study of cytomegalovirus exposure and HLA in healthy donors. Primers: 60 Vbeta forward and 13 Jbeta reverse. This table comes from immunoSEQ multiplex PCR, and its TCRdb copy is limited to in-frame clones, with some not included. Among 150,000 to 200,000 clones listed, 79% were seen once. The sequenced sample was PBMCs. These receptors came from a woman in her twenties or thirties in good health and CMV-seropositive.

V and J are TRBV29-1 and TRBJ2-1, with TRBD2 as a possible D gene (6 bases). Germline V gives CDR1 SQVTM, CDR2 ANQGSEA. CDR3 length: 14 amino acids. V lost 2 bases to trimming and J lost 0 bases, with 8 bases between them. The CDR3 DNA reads TGCAGCGTTGAACTCGGGAGCTCCTACAATGAGCAGTTCTTC. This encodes CSVELGSSYNEQFF.

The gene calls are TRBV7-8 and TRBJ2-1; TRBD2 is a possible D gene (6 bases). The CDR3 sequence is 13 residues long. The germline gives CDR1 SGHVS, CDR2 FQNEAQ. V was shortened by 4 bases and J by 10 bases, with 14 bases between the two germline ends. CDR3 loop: CASSSRERSEQFF. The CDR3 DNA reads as TGTGCCAGCAGCTCCCGGGAGCGGTCGGAGCAGTTCTTC.